This TCR beta chain was sequenced in a study of siplizumab effects on memory and regulatory T cells. As to this clone: What it recognizes is unknown.

Whole-study results and caveats: Proliferating clones, CD4+ or CD8+, lacked an assignable naive or memory phenotype in roughly 80-97% of cases.

TCRdb's copy holds only in-frame clones and misses some; the assay was immunoSEQ multiplex PCR. The sample lists 90,000 to 120,000 clones, about 91% occurring once. This clonotype was sampled from a human donor in good health. Some clones in this sample may be carry-over from other donors' samples. Input material: CD4+ T cells sorted from blood.

The CDR3 DNA reads TGTGCCAGCAGCGCCCAAAGCGGCCATTCCTACGAGCAGTACTTC. Protein sequence: CASSAQSGHSYEQYF. J is TRBJ2-7 and V is TRBV6-4, with TRBD2 as a possible D gene (5 bases). Germline-derived CDR1 and CDR2 are MRHNA and SNTAGT. CDR3 length equals 15 residues. The germline V and J ends were trimmed by 6 bases and 1 base, with 16 bases remaining between them.